The TCR beta chain under discussion was sequenced for a study of regulatory T cells in long-lasting Graves disease. Time point of the sample: newly diagnosed GD, antithyroid drugs for less than 3 months. Construction of the TCR library relied on RNA isolated from PBMCs. CDR3 length: 17 residues. V was pared by 6 bases and J by 0 bases, with 3 bases of the junction left unmatched. Assembly of TCR beta libraries relied on iRepertoire HTBI primers together with Arm-PCR of CDR3 regions. TCRdb passed the multiplex PCR reads through MiXCR, listing each CDR3 protein once. This table has roughly 510,000 distinct CDR3 sequences, 15% to 20% appearing once. Separately, the same data were catalogued under a study of T cells in Graves' hyperthyroidism and ophthalmopathy.

The sequences come from peripheral blood mononuclear cells (PBMCs), collected at new diagnosis, from a patient treated with antithyroid drugs. The receptor comes from a man younger than 30 with Graves disease. The V gene is TRBV12-3 or TRBV12-4, the J gene TRBJ2-1, with 15 bases identical to TRBD2. As DNA, the CDR3 is TGTGCCAGCAGCGGACTAGCGGGAGGGAGCTCCTACAATGAGCAGTTCTTC. Its translation is CASSGLAGGSSYNEQFF.